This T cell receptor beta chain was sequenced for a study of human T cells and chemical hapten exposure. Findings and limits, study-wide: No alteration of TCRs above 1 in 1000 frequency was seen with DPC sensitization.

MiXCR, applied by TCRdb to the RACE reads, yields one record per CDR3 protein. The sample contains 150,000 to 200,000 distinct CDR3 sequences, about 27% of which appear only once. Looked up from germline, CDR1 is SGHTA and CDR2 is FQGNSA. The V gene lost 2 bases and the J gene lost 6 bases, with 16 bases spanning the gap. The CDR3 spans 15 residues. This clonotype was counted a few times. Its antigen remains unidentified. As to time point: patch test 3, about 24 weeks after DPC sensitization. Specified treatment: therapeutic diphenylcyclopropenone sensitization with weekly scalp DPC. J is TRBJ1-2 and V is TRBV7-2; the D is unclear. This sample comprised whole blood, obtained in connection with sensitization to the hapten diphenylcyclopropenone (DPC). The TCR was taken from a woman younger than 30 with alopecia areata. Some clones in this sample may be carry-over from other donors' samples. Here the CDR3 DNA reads TGTGCCAGCAGCTTATGGGCCTCGTCCACCGATGGCTACACCTTC. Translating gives CASSLWASSTDGYTF.